What follows are 9 T cell receptor beta chains derived from one specimen sequenced in a study of blood T cell repertoires in COVID-19. Only in-frame clones appear in the TCRdb table, and some are missing; sequencing was by immunoSEQ multiplex PCR. Here the sample spans 95,000 to 120,000 clones, approximately 85% being singletons. The sequenced sample was peripheral blood. Receptors were obtained from a woman aged 55-75 years with COVID-19, enrolled during active disease.

The rearrangement uses TRBV14 and TRBJ2-5, with D perhaps TRBD2 (5 bases). V lost 1 base and J lost 2, with 8 bases in between. The CDR3 extends over 14 amino acids. Germline loops: CDR1 SGHDN, CDR2 FVKESK. DNA for the CDR3: TGTGCCAGCAGCCAAGTGCGGGTACAAGAGACCCAGTACTTC. Its protein product is CASSQVRVQETQYF.

The chain carries TRBV19 and TRBJ1-4, with D uncertain. The CDR3 is 16 amino acids. Trimming took off 7 bases at V and 7 bases at J, with 22 bases between the two ends. From germline, CDR1 is LNHDA and CDR2 SQIVND (reference sequence). In DNA, the CDR3 is TGTGCCAGTAAGCCGGGAGGGTTTCCTGGCGGTGAAAAACTGTTTTTT. Amino acid sequence: CASKPGGFPGGEKLFF.

The chain links TRBV4-1 to TRBJ2-4; 7 nucleotides line up with TRBD1. Germline lookup yields CDR1 MGHRA and CDR2 YSYEKL. The CDR3 consists of 15 residues. Losses at the gene ends were 1 base for V and 3 bases for J; bases not matched to a gene: 3. The CDR3 spells CASSQVDRDKNIQYF. DNA of the CDR3: TGCGCCAGCAGCCAAGTTGACAGGGACAAAAACATTCAGTACTTC.

The rearrangement joins TRBV4-1 to TRBJ2-7; tentative D call: TRBD1 (5 bases). Germline lookup yields CDR1 MGHRA and CDR2 YSYEKL. The germline V and J ends were trimmed by 3 bases and 2 bases, with 14 bases remaining between them. CDR3 length: 15 residues. DNA for the CDR3: TGCGCCAGCAGCCACAACGACAGAGAAGCCTACGAGCAGTACTTC. Its protein product is CASSHNDREAYEQYF.

This clone was detected only once. V usage is TRBV5-4 and J usage is TRBJ1-6; perhaps TRBD1 as D (5 bases). V dropped 2 bases and J dropped 3 bases, with 9 bases sitting between them. The CDR3 spans 15 residues. From germline, CDR1 is SGHNT and CDR2 YYREEE (reference sequence). CDR3 coding DNA: TGTGCCAGCAGCTTCGGGGGAGGCTATAATTCACCCCTCCACTTT. It translates to CASSFGGGYNSPLHF.

The chain joins TRBV5-6 to TRBJ1-3; D unclear. Germline V gene data show CDR1 as SGHDT and CDR2 as YYEEEE. Deletions cut 0 bases from V and 4 bases from J, with 14 bases between. The CDR3 is made up of 16 amino acids. The CDR3 bases are TGTGCCAGCAGCTTGGCGGGAGTCGAGTGGGGAAACACCATATATTTT. Protein sequence: CASSLAGVEWGNTIYF.

The CDR3 protein is CASSYFTGSETQYF. The CDR3 DNA reads TGTGCCAGCAGTTACTTTACGGGGTCAGAGACCCAGTACTTC. The chain has TRBV6-6 and TRBJ2-5; tentative D call: TRBD2 (5 bases). V was clipped by 1 base and J by 4 bases, with 10 bases between them. The germline CDR1 and CDR2 sequences are MNHNY and SVGAGI (reference sequence). This CDR3 spans 14 amino acids.

The rearrangement joins TRBV19 to TRBJ2-1; 9 positions agree with TRBD1. The CDR3 covers 17 residues. V dropped 3 bases and J dropped 5; count of bases not matched to a gene: 11. Germline-derived CDR1 and CDR2 are LNHDA and SQIVND (reference sequence). The CDR3 region is CASSINDGTGYNNEQFF. The CDR3 nucleotides are TGTGCCAGTAGTATCAATGACGGGACAGGGTATAACAATGAGCAGTTCTTC.

The CDR3 spells CASSFGQALFNSPLHF. The CDR3 region has the DNA TGTGCCAGCAGCTTTGGACAGGCCCTGTTCAATTCACCCCTCCACTTT. V is TRBV5-6 and J is TRBJ1-6; 7 bases agree with TRBD1. Germline loops: CDR1 SGHDT, CDR2 YYEEEE. The CDR3 spans 16 residues. V lost 2 bases, J lost 7 bases, and 9 bases stayed unmatched.